This T cell receptor (beta chain) is from a study of T cell clonality in common variable immunodeficiency. Study-wide findings and caveats: Reportedly, TCR beta sequences from common variable immunodeficiency showed fewer deletions and N-nucleotide insertions. Links between repertoire features and CVID complications were heterogeneity-limited. CVID subjects shared fewer TCRbeta clones than healthy controls did.

This clone was seen more than once but under ten times. Its specificity is unknown. Sequencing input was equivalent genomic DNA from CVID and controls. Assay: immunoSEQ multiplex PCR; the TCRdb copy retains only in-frame clones and omits some. In total the sample includes some 19,000 clones, none of them seen once. The sequenced sample consisted of peripheral blood mononuclear cells. The sequence was collected from a human donor with common variable immunodeficiency.

The chain's CDR3 is CASSDRVSYEQYF. CDR3 DNA (partial): TGTGCCAGCAGTGACAGGGTCTCCTACGAG. J is TRBJ2-7 and V is TRBV2, with a tentative D call TRBD1 (5 bases). The CDR3 extends 3 residues past the end of the read, so its final part is completed from the germline J gene. The CDR3 is made up of 13 amino acids. Germline assignment: CDR1 SNHLY and CDR2 FYNNEI. Trimming stripped 3 bases from V and 0 bases from J, with 6 bases between.